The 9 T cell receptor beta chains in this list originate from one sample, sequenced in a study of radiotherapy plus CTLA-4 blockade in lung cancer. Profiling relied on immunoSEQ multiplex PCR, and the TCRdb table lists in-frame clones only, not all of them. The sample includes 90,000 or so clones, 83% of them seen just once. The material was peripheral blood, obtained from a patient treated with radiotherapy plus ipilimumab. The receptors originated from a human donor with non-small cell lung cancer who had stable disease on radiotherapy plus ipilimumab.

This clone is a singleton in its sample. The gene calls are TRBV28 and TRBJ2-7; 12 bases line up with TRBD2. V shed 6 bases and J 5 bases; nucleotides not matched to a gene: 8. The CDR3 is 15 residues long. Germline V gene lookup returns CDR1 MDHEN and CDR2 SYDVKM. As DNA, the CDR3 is TGTGCCAGCAGACCAAGACTAGCGGGAGATCACGAGCAGTACTTC. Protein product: CASRPRLAGDHEQYF.

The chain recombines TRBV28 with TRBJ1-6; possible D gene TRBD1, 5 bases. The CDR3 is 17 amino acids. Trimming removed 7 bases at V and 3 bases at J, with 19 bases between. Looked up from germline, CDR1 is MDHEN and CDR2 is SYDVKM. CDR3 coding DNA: TGTGCCAGCACTGCTGCTCGAGGGGCCAACTATAATTCACCCCTCCACTTT. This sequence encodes CASTAARGANYNSPLHF.

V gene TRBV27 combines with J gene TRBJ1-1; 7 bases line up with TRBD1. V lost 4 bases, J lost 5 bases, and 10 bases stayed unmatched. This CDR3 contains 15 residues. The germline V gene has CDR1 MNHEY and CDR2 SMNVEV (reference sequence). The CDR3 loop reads CASSSRTTGRTEAFF. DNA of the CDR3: TGTGCCAGCAGTTCCCGAACGACAGGGAGGACTGAAGCTTTCTTT.

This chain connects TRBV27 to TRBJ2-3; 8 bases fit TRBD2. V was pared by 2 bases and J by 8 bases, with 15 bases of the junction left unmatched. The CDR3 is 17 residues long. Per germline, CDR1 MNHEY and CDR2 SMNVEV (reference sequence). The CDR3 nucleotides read TGTGCCAGCAGTTTACCCCTCCTAGCGGGCACAGTGAGTACGCAGTATTTT. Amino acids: CASSLPLLAGTVSTQYF.

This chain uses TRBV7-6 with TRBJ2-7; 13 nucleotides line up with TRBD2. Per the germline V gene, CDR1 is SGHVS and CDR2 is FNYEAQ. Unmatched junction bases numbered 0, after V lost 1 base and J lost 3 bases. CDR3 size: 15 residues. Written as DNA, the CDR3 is TGTGCCAGCAGCTTAGGGACTAGCGGGAGCTACGAGCAGTACTTC. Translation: CASSLGTSGSYEQYF.

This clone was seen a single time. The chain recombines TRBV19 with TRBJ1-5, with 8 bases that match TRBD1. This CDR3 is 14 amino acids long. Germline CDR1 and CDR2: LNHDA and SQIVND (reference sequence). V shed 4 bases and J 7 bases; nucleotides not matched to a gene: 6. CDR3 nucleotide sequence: TGTGCCAGTAGTACCGGACAGGGCGGCCAGCCCCAGCATTTT. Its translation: CASSTGQGGQPQHF.

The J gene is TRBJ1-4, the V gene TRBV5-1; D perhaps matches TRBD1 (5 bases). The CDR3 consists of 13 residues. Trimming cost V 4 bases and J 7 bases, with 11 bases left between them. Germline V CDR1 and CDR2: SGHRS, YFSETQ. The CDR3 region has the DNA TGCGCCAGCAGCGGGGACGAACTTGAAAAACTGTTTTTT. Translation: CASSGDELEKLFF.

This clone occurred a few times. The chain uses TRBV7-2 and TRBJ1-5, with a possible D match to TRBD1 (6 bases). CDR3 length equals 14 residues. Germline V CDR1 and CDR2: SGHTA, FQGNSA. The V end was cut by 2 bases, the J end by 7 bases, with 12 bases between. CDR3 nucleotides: TGTGCCAGCAGCTTAACAGGGATTGGACAGCCCCAGCATTTT. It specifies CASSLTGIGQPQHF.

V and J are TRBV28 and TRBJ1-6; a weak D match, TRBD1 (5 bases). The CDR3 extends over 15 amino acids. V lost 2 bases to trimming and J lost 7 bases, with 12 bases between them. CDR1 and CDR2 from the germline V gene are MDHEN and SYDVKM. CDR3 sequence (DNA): TGTGCCAGCAGTTTAGGGGGTTTAGACAATTCACCCCTCCACTTT. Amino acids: CASSLGGLDNSPLHF.